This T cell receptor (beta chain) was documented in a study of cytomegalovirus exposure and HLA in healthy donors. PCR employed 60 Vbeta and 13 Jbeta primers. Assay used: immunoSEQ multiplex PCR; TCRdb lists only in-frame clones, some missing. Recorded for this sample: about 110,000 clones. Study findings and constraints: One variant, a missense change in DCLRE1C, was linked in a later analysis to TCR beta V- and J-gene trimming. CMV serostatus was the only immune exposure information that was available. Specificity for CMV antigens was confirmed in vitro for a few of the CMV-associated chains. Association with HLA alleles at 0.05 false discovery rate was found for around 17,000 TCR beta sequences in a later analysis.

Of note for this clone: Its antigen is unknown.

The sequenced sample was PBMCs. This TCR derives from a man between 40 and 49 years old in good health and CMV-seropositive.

The CDR3 coding sequence is TGTGCCAGCAGCTTAGCTGCGGCAGGGCAACAGCCCCAGCATTTT. Protein sequence: CASSLAAAGQQPQHF. The V gene is TRBV7-2, the J gene TRBJ1-5; perhaps TRBD1 as D (5 bases). In germline, CDR1 is SGHTA, CDR2 FQGNSA. The CDR3 runs to 15 residues. V was trimmed by 0 bases and J by 7 bases, leaving 13 bases between them.